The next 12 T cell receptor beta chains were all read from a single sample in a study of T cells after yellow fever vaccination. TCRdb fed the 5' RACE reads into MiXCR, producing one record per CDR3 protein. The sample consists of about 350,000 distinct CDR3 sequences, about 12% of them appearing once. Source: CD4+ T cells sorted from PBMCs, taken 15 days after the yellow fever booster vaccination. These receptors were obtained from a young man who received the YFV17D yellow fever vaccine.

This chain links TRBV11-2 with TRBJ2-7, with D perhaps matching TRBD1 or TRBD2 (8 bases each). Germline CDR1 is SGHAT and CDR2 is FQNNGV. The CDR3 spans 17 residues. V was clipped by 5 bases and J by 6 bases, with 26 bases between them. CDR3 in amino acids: CASSRGGAGQVLAEQYF. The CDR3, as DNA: TGTGCCAGCAGCCGGGGGGGTGCGGGACAGGTGTTAGCCGAGCAGTACTTC.

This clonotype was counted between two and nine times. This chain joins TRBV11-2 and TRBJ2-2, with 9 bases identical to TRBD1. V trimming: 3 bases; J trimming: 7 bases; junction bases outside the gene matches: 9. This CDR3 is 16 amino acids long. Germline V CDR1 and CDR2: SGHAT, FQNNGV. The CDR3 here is CASSFPRDRVGGELFF. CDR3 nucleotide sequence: TGTGCCAGCAGCTTCCCCCGGGACAGGGTAGGCGGGGAGCTGTTTTTT.

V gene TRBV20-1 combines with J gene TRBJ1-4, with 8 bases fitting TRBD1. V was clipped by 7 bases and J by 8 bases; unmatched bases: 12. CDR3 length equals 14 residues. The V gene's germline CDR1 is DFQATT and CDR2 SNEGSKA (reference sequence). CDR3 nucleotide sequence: TGCAGTGTCCCTGACAGGGGTGGAGGGGAAAAACTGTTTTTT. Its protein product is CSVPDRGGGEKLFF.

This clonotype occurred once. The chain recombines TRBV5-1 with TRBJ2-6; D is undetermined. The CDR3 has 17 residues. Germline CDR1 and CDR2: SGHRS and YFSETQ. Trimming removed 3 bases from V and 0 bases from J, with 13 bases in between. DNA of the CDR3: TGCGCCAGCAGCTCGGACGGCCGAAGCTCTGGGGCCAACGTCCTGACTTTC. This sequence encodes CASSSDGRSSGANVLTF.

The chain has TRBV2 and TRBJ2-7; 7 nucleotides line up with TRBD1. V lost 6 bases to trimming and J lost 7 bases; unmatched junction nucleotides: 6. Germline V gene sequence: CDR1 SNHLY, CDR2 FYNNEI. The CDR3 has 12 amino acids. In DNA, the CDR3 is TGTGCCAGCAGAGACAGGGCTGGGGAGCAGTACTTC. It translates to CASRDRAGEQYF.

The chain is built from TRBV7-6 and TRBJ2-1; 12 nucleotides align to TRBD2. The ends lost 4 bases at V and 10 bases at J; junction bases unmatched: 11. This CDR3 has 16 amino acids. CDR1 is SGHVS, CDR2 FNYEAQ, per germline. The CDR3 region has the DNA TGTGCCAGCAGCTCCAGACTAGCGGGGGAAGGAGGGGAGCAGTTCTTC. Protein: CASSSRLAGEGGEQFF.

Here the CDR3 reads CASSRRQGEKLFF. The CDR3 DNA is TGTGCCAGCAGCCGCAGACAGGGAGAAAAACTGTTTTTT. V gene TRBV7-2 combines with J gene TRBJ1-4; 7 nucleotides align to TRBD1. Germline lookup yields CDR1 SGHTA and CDR2 FQGNSA. The CDR3 extends over 13 amino acids. Losses at the gene ends were 5 bases for V and 8 bases for J; bases not matched to a gene: 5.

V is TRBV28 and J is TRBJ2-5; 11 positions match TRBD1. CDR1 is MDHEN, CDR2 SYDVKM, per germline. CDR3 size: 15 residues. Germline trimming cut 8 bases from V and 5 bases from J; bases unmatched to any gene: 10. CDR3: CASSWTGGLWETQYF. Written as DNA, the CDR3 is TGTGCCAGCTCCTGGACAGGGGGCCTGTGGGAGACCCAGTACTTC.

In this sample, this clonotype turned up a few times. CDR3 sequence: CATSDLAAGSYGYTF. The CDR3 DNA reads as TGTGCCACCAGTGATTTAGCGGCGGGCAGCTATGGCTACACCTTC. This chain joins TRBV24-1 and TRBJ1-2, with unresolved D. The V and J ends lost 1 base and 4 bases respectively, with 12 bases between them. The length of the CDR3 is 15 residues. Germline CDR1 KGHDR, CDR2 SFDVKD.

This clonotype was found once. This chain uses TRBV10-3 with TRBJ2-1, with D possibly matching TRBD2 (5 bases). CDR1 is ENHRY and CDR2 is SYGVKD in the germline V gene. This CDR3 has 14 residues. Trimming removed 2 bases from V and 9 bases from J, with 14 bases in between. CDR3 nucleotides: TGTGCCATCAGTGAGGTACGGGGAATCGGTGAGCAGTTCTTC. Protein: CAISEVRGIGEQFF.

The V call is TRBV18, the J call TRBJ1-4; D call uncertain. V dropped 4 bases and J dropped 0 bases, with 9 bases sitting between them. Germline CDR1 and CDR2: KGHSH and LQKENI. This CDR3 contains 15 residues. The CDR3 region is CASSRSDATNEKLFF. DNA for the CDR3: TGTGCCAGCTCACGGTCCGATGCAACTAATGAAAAACTGTTTTTT.

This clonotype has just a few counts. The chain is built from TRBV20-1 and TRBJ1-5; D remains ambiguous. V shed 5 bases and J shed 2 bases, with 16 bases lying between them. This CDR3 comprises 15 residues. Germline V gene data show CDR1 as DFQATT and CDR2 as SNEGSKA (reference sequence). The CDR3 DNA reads TGCAGTGCTCCCTCTTCGGGCCGGCGCAATCAGCCCCAGCATTTT. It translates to CSAPSSGRRNQPQHF.